This T cell receptor beta chain was sequenced during a study of blood T cell repertoires in COVID-19. Per the authors' pipeline: Researchers report that nucleated cell counts were estimated from reference gene primer amplification. Assay used: immunoSEQ multiplex PCR; TCRdb lists only in-frame clones, some missing. The V and J calls and clone size come from that table; D and trimming were worked out from the DNA. The sample yields around 50,000 clones, around 90% seen once. This CDR3 is 16 amino acids long. The germline CDR1 and CDR2 sequences are MGHRA and YSYEKL. Trimming cost V 3 bases and J 6 bases; bases outside gene matches: 9.

The source is an elderly woman with COVID-19, enrolled during active disease. Material: peripheral blood. This chain links TRBV4-1 with TRBJ2-7; TRBD1 aligns across 12 bases. The CDR3 DNA is TGCGCCAGCAGCCATGCCCGGGACAGGGGGCGCGGCGAGCAGTACTTC. Protein: CASSHARDRGRGEQYF.